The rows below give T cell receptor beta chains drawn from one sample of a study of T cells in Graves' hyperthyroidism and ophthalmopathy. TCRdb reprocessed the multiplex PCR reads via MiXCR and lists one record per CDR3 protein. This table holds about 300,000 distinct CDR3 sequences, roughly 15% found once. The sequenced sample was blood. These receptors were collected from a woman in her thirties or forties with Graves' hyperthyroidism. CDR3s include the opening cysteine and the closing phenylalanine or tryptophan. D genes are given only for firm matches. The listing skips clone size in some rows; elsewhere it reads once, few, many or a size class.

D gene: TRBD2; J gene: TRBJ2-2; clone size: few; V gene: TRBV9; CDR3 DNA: TGTGCCAGCAGCTCTAGAGCGGGAGGGACGGCCACCGGGGAGCTGTTTTTT; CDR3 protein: CASSSRAGGTATGELFF
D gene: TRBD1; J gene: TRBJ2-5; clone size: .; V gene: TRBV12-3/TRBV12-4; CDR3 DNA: TGTGCCAGCAGTGTAGACAGGGATTGGGAGACCCAGTACTTC; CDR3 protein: CASSVDRDWETQYF
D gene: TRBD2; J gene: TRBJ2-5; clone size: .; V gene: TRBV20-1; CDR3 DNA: TGCAGTGCTGGGACTAGCGGAGGGGAGACCCAGTACTTC; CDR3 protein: CSAGTSGGETQYF
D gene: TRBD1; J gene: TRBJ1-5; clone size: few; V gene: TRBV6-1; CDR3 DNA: TGTGCCAGCACCAGGGGGACCGGTCAGCCCCAGCATTTT; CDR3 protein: CASTRGTGQPQHF
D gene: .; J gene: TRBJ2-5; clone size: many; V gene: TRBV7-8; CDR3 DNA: TGTGCCAGCAGTTTAAAGGAGACCCAGTACTTC; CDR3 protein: CASSLKETQYF
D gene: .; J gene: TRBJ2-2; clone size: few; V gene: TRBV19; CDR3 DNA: TGTGCCAGTAGTGCAAAGGGGGACTGGGGATCGTACACCGGGGAGCTGTTTTTT; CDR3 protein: CASSAKGDWGSYTGELFF
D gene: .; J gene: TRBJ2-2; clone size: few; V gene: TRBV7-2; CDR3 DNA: TGTGCCAGCAGCCCGATGGGACTTGACGGGGAGCTGTTTTTT; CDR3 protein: CASSPMGLDGELFF
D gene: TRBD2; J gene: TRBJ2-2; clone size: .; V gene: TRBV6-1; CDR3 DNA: TGTGCCAGCAGTGAAGGACTAGCGACGAACACCGGGGAGCTGTTTTTT; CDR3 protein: CASSEGLATNTGELFF
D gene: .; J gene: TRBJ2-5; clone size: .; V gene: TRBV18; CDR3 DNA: TGTGCCAGCTCACCCGGATGGAAGGAGACCCAGTACTTC; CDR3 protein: CASSPGWKETQYF
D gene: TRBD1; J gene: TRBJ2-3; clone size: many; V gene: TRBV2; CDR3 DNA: TGTGCCAGCATGACAGGGGTGGAAGATACGCAGTATTTT; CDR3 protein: CASMTGVEDTQYF
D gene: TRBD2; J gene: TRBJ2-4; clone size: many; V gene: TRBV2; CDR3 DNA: TGTGCCAGCAAGGAAGGACTAGCGAGAAACATTCAGTACTTC; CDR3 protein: CASKEGLARNIQYF
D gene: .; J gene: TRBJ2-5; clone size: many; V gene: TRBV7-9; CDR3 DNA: TGTGCCAGCAGCTCACGAGGGCAGGTTGTGTTAGGAGAGACCCAGTACTTC; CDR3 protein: CASSSRGQVVLGETQYF
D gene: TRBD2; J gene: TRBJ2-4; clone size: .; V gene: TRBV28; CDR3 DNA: TGTGCCAGCAGTATTAGCGGGAGATGGGGAAACATTCAGTACTTC; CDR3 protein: CASSISGRWGNIQYF
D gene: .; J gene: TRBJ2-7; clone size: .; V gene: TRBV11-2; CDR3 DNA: TGTGCCAGCAGCGCGAGGACAGACTACGAGCAGTACTTC; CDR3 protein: CASSARTDYEQYF